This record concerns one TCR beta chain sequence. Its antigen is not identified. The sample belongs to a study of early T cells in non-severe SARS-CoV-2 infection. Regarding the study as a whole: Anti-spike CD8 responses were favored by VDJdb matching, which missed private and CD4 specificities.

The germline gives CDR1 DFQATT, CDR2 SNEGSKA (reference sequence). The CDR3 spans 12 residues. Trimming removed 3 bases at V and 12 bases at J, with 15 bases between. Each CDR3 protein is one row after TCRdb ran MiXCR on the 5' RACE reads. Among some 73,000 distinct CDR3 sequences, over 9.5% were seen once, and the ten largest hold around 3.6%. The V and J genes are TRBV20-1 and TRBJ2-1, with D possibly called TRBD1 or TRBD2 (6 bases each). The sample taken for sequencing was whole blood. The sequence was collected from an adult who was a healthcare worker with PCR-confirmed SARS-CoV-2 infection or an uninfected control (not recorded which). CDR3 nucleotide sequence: TGCAGTGCTAGGCCCATGGAGGGGGTGCAGTTCTTC. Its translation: CSARPMEGVQFF.